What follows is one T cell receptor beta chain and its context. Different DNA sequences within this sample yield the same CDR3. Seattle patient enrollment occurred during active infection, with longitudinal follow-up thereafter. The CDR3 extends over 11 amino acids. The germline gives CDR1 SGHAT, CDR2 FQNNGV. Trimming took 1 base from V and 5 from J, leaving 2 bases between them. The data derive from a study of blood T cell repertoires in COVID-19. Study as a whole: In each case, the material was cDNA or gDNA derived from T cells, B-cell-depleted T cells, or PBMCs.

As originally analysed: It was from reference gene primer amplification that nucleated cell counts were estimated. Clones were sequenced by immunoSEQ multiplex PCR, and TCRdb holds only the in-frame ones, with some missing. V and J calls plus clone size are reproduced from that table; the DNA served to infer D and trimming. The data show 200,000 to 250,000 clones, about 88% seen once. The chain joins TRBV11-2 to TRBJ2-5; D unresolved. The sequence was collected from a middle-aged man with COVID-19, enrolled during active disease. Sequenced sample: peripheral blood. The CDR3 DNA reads TGTGCCAGCAGCTTAGCTGAGACCCAGTACTTC. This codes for CASSLAETQYF.